These T cell receptor beta chains were read from a single sample in a study of cytomegalovirus exposure and HLA in healthy donors. The table came from immunoSEQ multiplex PCR; TCRdb's copy has only in-frame clones and leaves some out. This sample has some 140,000 clones, with around 72% found just once. Sequencing was performed on PBMCs. These receptors all come from a woman aged 40 to 50 in good health and CMV-seronegative. The CDR3 runs from the conserved cysteine through the conserved F or W. The order of the fields is J gene, V gene, CDR3 length, clone size, D gene, CDR3 protein, CDR3 DNA. The D gene is left open where the match is weak. Size is stated for part of the rows, as once, few or many counts, or as a class when the clone is expanded.

>TRBJ2-2|TRBV19|18|.|TRBD2
CASSPPRTSGGNTGELFF
TGTGCCAGTAGTCCACCACGGACTAGCGGGGGGAACACCGGGGAGCTGTTTTTT
>TRBJ2-1|TRBV28|15|.|.
CASSLLSGEQFEQFF
TGTGCCAGCAGTTTATTATCAGGGGAACAATTCGAGCAGTTCTTC
>TRBJ2-5|TRBV27|12|.|.
CASIRVQETQYF
TGTGCCAGCATTAGAGTCCAAGAGACCCAGTACTTC
>TRBJ1-5|TRBV19|14|.|TRBD1
CASSTDREDQPQHF
TGTGCCAGTAGTACAGACAGGGAGGATCAGCCCCAGCATTTT
>TRBJ2-4|TRBV5-4|14|.|TRBD1
CASSLVDRENIQYF
TGTGCCAGCAGCTTGGTAGACAGGGAAAACATTCAGTACTTC
>TRBJ1-6|TRBV4-2|14|.|.
CASSQAFGNSPLHF
TGTGCCAGCAGCCAAGCGTTCGGTAATTCACCCCTCCACTTT
>TRBJ1-1|TRBV7-9|15|.|TRBD1
CASSLSGTANTEAFF
TGTGCCAGCAGCTTATCCGGGACAGCGAACACTGAAGCTTTCTTT
>TRBJ2-2|TRBV7-3|16|.|TRBD2
CASSSYRGVDTGELFF
TGTGCCAGCAGCTCGTACCGGGGGGTGGACACCGGGGAGCTGTTTTTT
>TRBJ1-1|TRBV18|13|.|.
CASSPPGKTEAFF
TGTGCCAGCTCACCACCCGGGAAAACTGAAGCTTTCTTT
>TRBJ1-6|TRBV7-9|16|.|.
CASSSAGGPSNSPLHF
TGTGCCAGCAGCTCGGCGGGGGGGCCTTCGAATTCACCCCTCCACTTT
>TRBJ2-3|TRBV9|17|.|TRBD2
CASSVSWGGGSTDTQYF
TGTGCCAGCAGCGTCAGCTGGGGCGGGGGAAGCACAGATACGCAGTATTTT
>TRBJ1-3|TRBV28|16|.|TRBD1
CASSFPAPDRGHTIYF
TGTGCCAGCAGTTTCCCCGCCCCGGACAGGGGACACACCATATATTTT
>TRBJ1-5|TRBV27|15|.|TRBD1
CASSFRQGGNQPQHF
TGTGCCAGCAGTTTCCGACAGGGAGGTAATCAGCCCCAGCATTTT
>TRBJ1-6|TRBV7-2|16|.|TRBD1
CASSLTTGTVNSPLHF
TGTGCCAGCAGCTTGACGACCGGGACAGTCAATTCACCCCTCCACTTT
>TRBJ2-3|TRBV7-7|15|.|.
CASSLGSGSTDTQYF
TGTGCTAGCAGCTTAGGTAGCGGTAGCACAGATACGCAGTATTTT
>TRBJ2-5|TRBV19|18|.|TRBD1
CASSMGDRGPTLQETQYF
TGTGCCAGTAGTATGGGGGACAGGGGGCCTACTCTACAAGAGACCCAGTACTTC
>TRBJ2-2|TRBV9|15|.|.
CASSTLSRNTGELFF
TGTGCCAGCAGCACCCTCTCGAGGAACACCGGGGAGCTGTTTTTT
>TRBJ2-1|TRBV9|17|.|TRBD2
CASSVLGLGTSSQEQFF
TGTGCCAGCAGCGTATTGGGCTTGGGGACTAGTTCTCAGGAGCAGTTCTTC
>TRBJ1-2|TRBV6-6|10|few|.
CASRNRRTAF
TGTGCCAGCAGAAACAGACGGACAGCCTTC
>TRBJ1-2|TRBV5-1|14|.|.
CASSLAITNYGYTF
TGCGCCAGCAGCTTGGCTATTACTAACTATGGCTACACCTTC
>TRBJ2-6|TRBV4-1|22|.|TRBD2
CASSQDLLGGGWFMSGANVLTF
TGCGCCAGCAGCCAAGATCTGCTCGGGGGGGGTTGGTTTATGTCTGGGGCCAACGTCCTGACTTTC
>TRBJ2-7|TRBV2|14|.|TRBD1
CASSEQGSMSEQYF
TGTGCCAGCAGCGAACAGGGGTCTATGAGCGAGCAGTACTTC
>TRBJ1-2|TRBV27|13|.|.
CASSPKPHRGYTF
TGTGCCAGCAGTCCCAAACCCCATCGGGGCTACACCTTC
>TRBJ1-1|TRBV7-9|14|few|.
CASSLEDRRTEAFF
TGTGCCAGCAGCTTAGAGGACAGAAGGACTGAAGCTTTCTTT
>TRBJ1-5|TRBV7-2|15|.|.
CASSLGPYSNQPQHF
TGTGCCAGCAGCTTAGGTCCGTATAGCAATCAGCCCCAGCATTTT
>TRBJ2-1|TRBV4-1|21|.|TRBD2
CASSQAHGAHVGRGGYNEQFF
TGCGCCAGCAGCCAAGCACACGGGGCCCACGTGGGGCGGGGGGGTTACAATGAGCAGTTCTTC
>TRBJ1-3|TRBV6-6|16|.|TRBD1
CASRVAGQLSGNTIYF
TGTGCCAGCAGAGTCGCGGGACAGCTCTCTGGAAACACCATATATTTT
>TRBJ2-7|TRBV4-1|16|.|.
CASSPGLGASTYEQYF
TGCGCCAGCAGCCCGGGTTTAGGGGCTTCCACCTACGAGCAGTACTTC
>TRBJ1-2|TRBV6-5|14|few|TRBD1
CASSTQGADYGYTF
TGTGCCAGCAGCACACAGGGGGCTGACTATGGCTACACCTTC
>TRBJ2-1|TRBV4-2|12|few|.
CASSQGGNEQFF
TGTGCCAGCAGCCAAGGAGGGAATGAGCAGTTCTTC
>TRBJ2-1|TRBV13|15|.|TRBD1
CASSLETGDYNEQFF
TGTGCCAGCAGCTTAGAGACAGGGGACTACAATGAGCAGTTCTTC
>TRBJ1-2|TRBV4-1|14|.|.
CASSLDHRVGGYTF
TGCGCCAGCAGCCTCGACCACAGGGTTGGTGGCTACACCTTC
>TRBJ2-1|TRBV7-3|12|.|.
CASSVGSEEQFF
TGTGCCAGCAGCGTAGGGAGCGAGGAGCAGTTCTTC
>TRBJ1-5|TRBV16|14|.|TRBD1
CASSQGQINQPQHF
TGTGCCAGCAGCCAGGGACAGATCAATCAGCCCCAGCATTTT
>TRBJ2-3|TRBV25-1|18|.|TRBD1
CASSERDRGRRNTDTQYF
TGTGCCAGCAGTGAACGGGACAGGGGGCGGAGAAACACAGATACGCAGTATTTT
>TRBJ2-5|TRBV19|14|.|.
CASSTQQGGETQYF
TGTGCCAGTAGTACCCAGCAGGGGGGAGAGACCCAGTACTTC
>TRBJ2-5|TRBV7-6|16|few|.
CASSLGVGAGQETQYF
TGTGCCAGCAGCTTAGGGGTTGGGGCGGGGCAAGAGACCCAGTACTTC
>TRBJ2-7|TRBV2|12|.|.
CASGAAFYEQYF
TGTGCCAGCGGGGCAGCCTTCTACGAGCAGTACTTC
>TRBJ2-1|TRBV7-6|15|.|.
CASSLVGGADNEQFF
TGTGCCAGCAGCTTAGTGGGGGGGGCCGACAATGAGCAGTTCTTC
>TRBJ1-1|TRBV29-1|15|.|TRBD1
CSVEPGQNLNTEAFF
TGCAGCGTTGAACCGGGACAGAATTTGAACACTGAAGCTTTCTTT
>TRBJ2-7|TRBV6-1|15|.|TRBD1
CASSDGQGGSYEQYF
TGTGCCAGCAGTGACGGACAGGGGGGCTCCTACGAGCAGTACTTC
>TRBJ1-5|TRBV6-1|14|few|.
CASSVGSSNQPQHF
TGTGCCAGCAGTGTTGGTAGTAGCAATCAGCCCCAGCATTTT
>TRBJ1-1|TRBV29-1|11|.|.
CSVGGLTEAFF
TGCAGCGTTGGGGGGCTGACTGAAGCTTTCTTT
>TRBJ2-5|TRBV15|15|.|TRBD1
CATSSRQGAQETQYF
TGTGCCACCAGCAGCAGACAGGGTGCGCAAGAGACCCAGTACTTC
>TRBJ1-3|TRBV5-1|14|.|.
CASSLQGGGNTIYF
TGCGCCAGCAGCTTGCAGGGCGGTGGAAACACCATATATTTT
>TRBJ1-2|TRBV4-3|17|.|.
CASSQDRTPARNYGYTF
TGCGCCAGCAGCCAAGATCGGACACCCGCACGGAACTATGGCTACACCTTC
>TRBJ1-2|TRBV28|13|.|.
CASSLLSTTGYTF
TGTGCCAGCAGCTTACTATCGACAACTGGCTACACCTTC
>TRBJ2-3|TRBV25-1|14|.|.
CASSDRDNTDTQYF
TGTGCCAGCAGTGACCGGGACAACACAGATACGCAGTATTTT
>TRBJ1-4|TRBV2|15|.|TRBD1
CASNPPDRFTEKLFF
TGTGCCAGCAATCCCCCGGACAGGTTTACTGAAAAACTGTTTTTT
>TRBJ2-7|TRBV7-6|13|.|.
CASSLDKSQGQYF
TGTGCCAGCAGCTTAGACAAATCTCAGGGTCAGTACTTC
>TRBJ2-1|TRBV30|21|.|TRBD2
CAWSFTCGTLLTSGGADEQFF
TGTGCCTGGAGTTTCACTTGTGGTACCCTACTGACTAGCGGGGGGGCCGATGAGCAGTTCTTC
>TRBJ2-7|TRBV5-4|13|.|.
CASSLAGSYEQYF
TGTGCCAGCAGCTTGGCCGGGAGCTACGAGCAGTACTTC
>TRBJ1-2|TRBV4-1|15|.|TRBD1
CASSQSKTGLDGYTF
TGCGCCAGCAGCCAATCAAAGACAGGGTTAGATGGCTACACCTTC